These T cell receptor beta chains were read from a single sample in a study of T cell responses to AZD1222 COVID-19 vaccine. Generated by immunoSEQ multiplex PCR, the TCRdb table keeps only in-frame clones and is missing some. The repertoire holds about 130,000 clones, about nine tenths seen once, with 5% to 6.5% in the top ten. The sequenced sample was peripheral blood, obtained on day 0 of AZD1222 vaccination. These receptors all stem from an adult in good health. Both conserved end residues are part of each CDR3. D genes are given only for firm matches. Size values are once, few and many counts, or a class for expanded clones, and some rows have none.

len	j_gene	abundance	v_gene	d_gene	CDR3nt	CDR3aa
14	TRBJ2-1	few	TRBV19	NA	TGTGCCAGTAGTATAGCGGGATTTGGCAATGAGCAGTTCTTC	CASSIAGFGNEQFF
16	TRBJ1-1	NA	TRBV6-1	TRBD1	TGTGCCAGCAGTGAGCACAGGGGAAAGATGAACACTGAAGCTTTCTTT	CASSEHRGKMNTEAFF
13	TRBJ1-1	NA	TRBV11-2	NA	TGTGCCAGCAGCTTCAGGACCGGGGTGGAAGCTTTCTTT	CASSFRTGVEAFF
12	TRBJ1-1	NA	TRBV10-3	NA	TGTGCCATGCGGGGGGAGGGTCCTGAAGCTTTCTTT	CAMRGEGPEAFF
16	TRBJ2-3	NA	TRBV4-2	NA	TGTGCCAGCAGCCAAGGATCCTCAGGGGGCACAGATACGCAGTATTTT	CASSQGSSGGTDTQYF
15	TRBJ2-1	NA	TRBV5-1	NA	TGCGCCAGCAGCAAGGGGGAACTAGGTGGCAATGAGCAGTTCTTC	CASSKGELGGNEQFF
11	TRBJ2-5	NA	TRBV19	NA	TGTGCCAGTAGTATAATGGAGACCCAGTACTTC	CASSIMETQYF
15	TRBJ2-3	NA	TRBV9	TRBD1	TGTGCCAGCAGCAGACGGACAGGGAGCACAGATACGCAGTATTTT	CASSRRTGSTDTQYF
15	TRBJ1-5	NA	TRBV7-2	NA	TGTGCCAGCAGCCAGAGGTCCAATAGCAATCAGCCCCAGCATTTT	CASSQRSNSNQPQHF
15	TRBJ2-3	NA	TRBV29-1	TRBD2	TGCAGCGTTGACCCGGGGGGGCGAGTCACAGATACGCAGTATTTT	CSVDPGGRVTDTQYF
15	TRBJ2-1	NA	TRBV7-2	NA	TGTGCCAGCAGCTTAGAGCAAGGACAATCCAATGAGCAGTTCTTC	CASSLEQGQSNEQFF
15	TRBJ1-2	NA	TRBV2	NA	TGTGCCAGCAGTGAGAGTCCCGGACAGAGCTATGGCTACACCTTC	CASSESPGQSYGYTF
14	TRBJ1-2	NA	TRBV19	TRBD1	TGTGCCAGTAGTATCGGGACAGGGGTTGATGGCTACACCTTC	CASSIGTGVDGYTF
16	TRBJ1-4	NA	TRBV7-8	TRBD1	TGTGCCAGCAGCTTAAGGGCGGACAGGAATAATGAAAAACTGTTTTTT	CASSLRADRNNEKLFF
14	TRBJ1-4	NA	TRBV30	NA	TGTGCCTGGAGTGTCCGTCAGGCCGGGGTAAAACTGTTTTTT	CAWSVRQAGVKLFF
14	TRBJ1-1	once	TRBV5-1	TRBD1	TGCGCCAGCAGCCACGGGACAGGGCGGTCTGAAGCTTTCTTT	CASSHGTGRSEAFF
16	TRBJ1-4	NA	TRBV11-2	TRBD1	TGTGCCAGCAGCTTATCCCAAAGGGGGCATGGTGAAAAACTGTTTTTT	CASSLSQRGHGEKLFF
12	TRBJ2-7	once	TRBV6-5	TRBD2	TGTGCCAGCCGGGACTACATCTACGAGCAGTACTTC	CASRDYIYEQYF
16	TRBJ1-1	NA	TRBV7-9	TRBD1	TGTGCCAGCAGCACCCGGACAGGGGCCCTGAACACTGAAGCTTTCTTT	CASSTRTGALNTEAFF
11	TRBJ2-7	NA	TRBV2	NA	TGTGCCAGCAGTGACTCTCCCGAGCAGTACTTC	CASSDSPEQYF
11	TRBJ2-5	few	TRBV12-3/TRBV12-4	NA	TGTGCCAGCAGCGGATATGAGACCCAGTACTTC	CASSGYETQYF
12	TRBJ2-7	few	TRBV2	TRBD1	TGTGCCAGCAAAGGACAGGCCTACGAGCAGTACTTC	CASKGQAYEQYF
13	TRBJ1-2	few	TRBV5-6	NA	TGTGCCAGCAGCTTGAGGCGGATCTATGGCTACACCTTC	CASSLRRIYGYTF
12	TRBJ1-1	NA	TRBV12-3/TRBV12-4	NA	TGTGCCAGCAGTTTAGTTGGCACTGAAGCTTTCTTT	CASSLVGTEAFF
11	TRBJ1-1	NA	TRBV3-1/TRBV3-2	NA	TGTGCCAGCAGCCAGGGTATCTACGCTTTCTTT	CASSQGIYAFF
15	TRBJ2-2	NA	TRBV9	NA	TGTGCCGGGGGGCGTACCACACCGAACACCGGGGAGCTGTTTTTT	CAGGRTTPNTGELFF
14	TRBJ2-7	NA	TRBV13	TRBD1	TGTGCCAGCAGCTCGAGGACAGGGGTCTACGAGCAGTACTTC	CASSSRTGVYEQYF
14	TRBJ2-7	NA	TRBV30	TRBD2	TGTGCCATCGAGCAGCGGGGTTACTCCTACGAGCAGTACTTC	CAIEQRGYSYEQYF
12	TRBJ1-2	NA	TRBV9	NA	TGTGCCAGCAGAATCGATCGCTATGGCTACACCTTC	CASRIDRYGYTF
18	TRBJ2-1	NA	TRBV4-1	TRBD2	TGCGCCAGCAGCCAAGAGGGCGTGACTAGCATCACCTACAATGAGCAGTTCTTC	CASSQEGVTSITYNEQFF
13	TRBJ2-5	NA	TRBV7-2	NA	TGTGCCAGCCAGTCGGGACTCCAAGAGACCCAGTACTTC	CASQSGLQETQYF
18	TRBJ1-5	NA	TRBV29-1	NA	TGCAGCGTTGAAGATTGGGCGGGGCTCCTGAATAGCAATCAGCCCCAGCATTTT	CSVEDWAGLLNSNQPQHF
13	TRBJ2-1	NA	TRBV7-9	TRBD2	TGTGCCACCCACTGGGGGGGGGACAATGAGCAGTTCTTC	CATHWGGDNEQFF
12	TRBJ1-1	NA	TRBV29-1	NA	TGCAGCGTGAGTCACACGAACACTGAAGCTTTCTTT	CSVSHTNTEAFF
17	TRBJ2-5	NA	TRBV21-1	NA	TGTGCCAGCCCGCGAGAGTCACGCCGACAGGCACAAGAGACCCAGTACTTC	CASPRESRRQAQETQYF
13	TRBJ2-4	NA	TRBV14	NA	TGTGCCAGCAGCTCCCGATTTCAAAACATTCAGTACTTC	CASSSRFQNIQYF
14	TRBJ2-7	NA	TRBV19	NA	TGTGCCAGTAGGGAACTCGGACAGAGCTACGAGCAGTACTTC	CASRELGQSYEQYF
15	TRBJ2-1	NA	TRBV6-5	TRBD2	TGTGCCAGCAGTTACTTCGGCGGGGGTGTGAATGAGCAGTTCTTC	CASSYFGGGVNEQFF
14	TRBJ2-3	NA	TRBV7-2	NA	TGTGCCAGCAGCTTAGTGGGGGGGCAGGATACGCAGTATTTT	CASSLVGGQDTQYF
16	TRBJ1-4	NA	TRBV5-8	NA	TGTGCCAGCAGCTTGGGGACAGCTCTAACTAATGAAAAACTGTTTTTT	CASSLGTALTNEKLFF
14	TRBJ1-6	NA	TRBV9	TRBD1	TGTGCCAGCAGCGTGGGACAGGGCTATTCACCCCTCCACTTT	CASSVGQGYSPLHF
16	TRBJ2-3	once	TRBV7-9	TRBD2	TGTGCCAGCAGCTTGGACGGGGGGGCTAGCACAGATACGCAGTATTTT	CASSLDGGASTDTQYF
15	TRBJ2-7	NA	TRBV10-2	NA	TGCGCCAGCACCTTAGGACACACAAGCTCCTACGAGCAGTACTTC	CASTLGHTSSYEQYF
15	TRBJ2-3	NA	TRBV11-1	NA	TGTGCCAGCAGCCACGGTGGGGCCAGCACAGATACGCAGTATTTT	CASSHGGASTDTQYF
14	TRBJ2-7	NA	TRBV10-2	NA	TGCGCCTCCAACCCGGACAGTGCGGCCTACGAGCAGTACTTC	CASNPDSAAYEQYF